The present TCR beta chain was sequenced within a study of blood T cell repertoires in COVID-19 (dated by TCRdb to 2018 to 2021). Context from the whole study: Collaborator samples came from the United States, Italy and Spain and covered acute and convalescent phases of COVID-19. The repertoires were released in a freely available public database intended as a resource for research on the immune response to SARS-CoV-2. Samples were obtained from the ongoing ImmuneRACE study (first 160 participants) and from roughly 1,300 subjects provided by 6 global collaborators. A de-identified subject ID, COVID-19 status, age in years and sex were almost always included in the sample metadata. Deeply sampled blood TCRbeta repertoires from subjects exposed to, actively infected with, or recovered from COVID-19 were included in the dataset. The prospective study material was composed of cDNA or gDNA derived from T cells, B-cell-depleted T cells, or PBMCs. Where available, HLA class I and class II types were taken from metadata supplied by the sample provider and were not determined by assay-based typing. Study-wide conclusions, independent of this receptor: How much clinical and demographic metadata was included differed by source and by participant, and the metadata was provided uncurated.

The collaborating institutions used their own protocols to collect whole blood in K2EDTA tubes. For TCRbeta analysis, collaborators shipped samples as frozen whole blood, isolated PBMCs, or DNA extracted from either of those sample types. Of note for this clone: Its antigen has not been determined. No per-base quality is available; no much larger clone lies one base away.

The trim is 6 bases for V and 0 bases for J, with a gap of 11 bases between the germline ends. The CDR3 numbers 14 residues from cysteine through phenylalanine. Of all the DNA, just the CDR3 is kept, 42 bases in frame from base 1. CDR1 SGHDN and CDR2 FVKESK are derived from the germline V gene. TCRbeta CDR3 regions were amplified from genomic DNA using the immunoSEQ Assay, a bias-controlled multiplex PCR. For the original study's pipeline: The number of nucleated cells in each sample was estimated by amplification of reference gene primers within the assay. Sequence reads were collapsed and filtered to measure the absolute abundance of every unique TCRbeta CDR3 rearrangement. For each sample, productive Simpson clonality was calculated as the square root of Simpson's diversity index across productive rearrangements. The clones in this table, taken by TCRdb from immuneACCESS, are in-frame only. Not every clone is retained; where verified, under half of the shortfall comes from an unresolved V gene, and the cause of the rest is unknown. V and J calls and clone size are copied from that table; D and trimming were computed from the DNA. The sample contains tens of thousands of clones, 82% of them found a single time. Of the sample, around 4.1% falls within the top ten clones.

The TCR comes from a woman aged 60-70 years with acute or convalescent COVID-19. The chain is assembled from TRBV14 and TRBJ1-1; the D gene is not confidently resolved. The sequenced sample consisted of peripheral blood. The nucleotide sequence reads TGTGCCAGCAGTCCTGACACCCTGAACACTGAAGCTTTCTTT. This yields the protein CASSPDTLNTEAFF.